This TCR beta chain was captured in a study of control samples from healthy donors and cancer patients. The CDR3 loop spans 15 amino acids. V lost 1 base to trimming and J lost 4 bases, with 14 bases between them. Germline-derived CDR1 and CDR2 are SGHAT and FQNNGV. The table came from immunoSEQ multiplex PCR; TCRdb's copy has only in-frame clones and leaves some out. Here the sample spans over 50,000 clones, about 96% being singletons. The table lists this clone with a count of one. Sequencing was carried out using blood. The source is a young woman in good health. The rearrangement links TRBV11-2 to TRBJ2-7; D could derive from TRBD1 or TRBD2 (5 bases each). The CDR3 region has the DNA TGTGCCAGCAGCTTAGGGGGGAATCCTGAGTACGAGCAGTACTTC. It yields the protein CASSLGGNPEYEQYF.